This entry is about one TCR beta chain. No antigen is known for it. No base-level quality is on record; no much larger clone is a single base apart. The CDR3 covers 16 residues, taking in both the cysteine and the phenylalanine. CDR3 DNA only is kept here, 48 bases in frame from base 1. The germline V gene sets CDR1 to SGDLS and CDR2 to YYNGEE. At the junction V is shortened by 0 bases and J by 6 bases, with 17 bases in between. This entry comes from a study of Ad26.COV2.S vaccination and SARS-CoV-2 variants (dated by TCRdb to the early 2020s). About the investigation overall: Vaccine-arm donors were drawn from COV1001, a multicentre, randomized, double-blind, placebo-controlled phase I-IIa trial of Ad26.COV2.S in healthy adults. A total of roughly 32 samples were included in the TCR-sequenced set, comprising around 19 Ad26.COV2.S vaccine recipients, 5 placebo recipients and 8 SARS-CoV-2 convalescent individuals. Blinding of investigators to trial group allocation was maintained during experiments and outcome assessment. Ad26.COV2.S was given intramuscularly at 5x10^10 or 1x10^11 viral particles, as a single shot or as two shots 56 days apart. TCRbeta repertoire sequencing was used to assess the specificity and breadth of SARS-CoV-2-reactive T cell receptors after Ad26.COV2.S vaccination. Trial participants were randomized into five groups of five, in which low-dose or high-dose Ad26.COV2.S was given once or twice, or placebo was given on both occasions.

Sample treatment or condition, as interpreted from the label and publication: 19 received Ad26.COV2.S at low or high dose, single or two shots; about 5 received placebo; per-sample allocation not given. For vaccine and placebo recipients, repertoires were sequenced using samples collected on day 63 after the first injection. Between 29 July and 7 August 2020, Cohort 1b enrolled some 25 adults aged 18-55 years at one site in Boston, USA. Ad26.COV2.S consisted of a replication-incompetent adenovirus type 26 vector by which a prefusion-stabilized SARS-CoV-2 spike protein from the original Wuhan strain was expressed. General study outcomes and caveats: It was noted by the authors that total T cell responses may have been underestimated by the TCR breadth and depth analyses. Comparable non-spike TCR breadth was observed between vaccine and placebo recipients, consistent with only spike being contained in the vaccine. The study was not powered to compare responses between vaccine doses or regimens. Compared with placebo recipients, Ad26.COV2.S recipients showed higher spike-specific TCR breadth (P = 0.0014). After vaccination, substantial breadth of spike-specific CD8+ and CD4+ T cell responses was reported.

The immunoSEQ Assay was the method used to sequence TCRbeta CDR3 regions. After extraction, genomic DNA underwent amplification by bias-controlled multiplex PCR, followed by high-throughput sequencing. On the authors' methods: Collapsing and filtering of sequences were performed to quantify the absolute abundance of each unique TCRbeta CDR3 region. Usable DNA was measured by amplifying reference genes present in all nucleated cells, and TCRbeta template counts were normalized to that usable DNA to estimate T cell fraction. Repertoire TCRs were annotated as SARS-CoV-2-specific when V gene, CDR3 amino acid sequence and J gene were exactly matched to a known reactive TCR set. The reference SARS-CoV-2 TCR set was obtained from MIRA and was filtered for enrichment in COVID-19-positive ImmuneCODE repertoires, whereby public or cross-reactive TCRs were removed. Using the MIRA antigens, annotated TCRs were further analysed by specific ORF or by position within an ORF. Breadth was defined as annotated unique rearrangements over total unique productive rearrangements; depth was the summed frequency of those rearrangements. Two-sided Wilcoxon rank-sum tests were used to compare TCR breadth between groups. Held by TCRdb, this immuneACCESS table contains in-frame sequences only and omits some clones. Under half of the omission traces to an unresolved V gene where checked; the cause of the rest is unknown. V, J and clone size reflect that table, while D and trimming were determined from the DNA. This sample is represented by 350,000 to 450,000 clones; approximately 90% of them were singletons. Of the sample, around 1.7% falls within the top ten clones.

The chain uses TRBV9 and TRBJ2-3, with a tentative D call of TRBD1 or TRBD2, each matching 5 bases. The TCR originated in a person aged 18-60 years who received the Ad26.COV2.S COVID-19 vaccine or a placebo. The sample in question was peripheral blood, obtained in a trial of Ad26.COV2.S vaccine versus placebo. The DNA sequence is given as TGTGCCAGCAGCGTAGCCCCCGGGACGGACTTGGATACGCAGTATTTT. This encodes CASSVAPGTDLDTQYF.